The 29 T cell receptor beta chains below all came from one sample that was sequenced in a study of CD8+CD57+ T cells in acquired aplastic anemia. Patients included in sequencing had previously demonstrated CD8+CD57+ cell expansion by flow cytometry. According to the study, genomic DNA was the template for TCR beta VDJ and CDR3 profiling. One entry per CDR3 protein results from TCRdb running MiXCR on the reads. The table shows 200,000 to 250,000 distinct CDR3 sequences, with about 62% occurring only once. The sample consisted of sorted CD4+, CD8+, or CD8+CD57+ T cells (not recorded which) from PBMCs. These receptors all come from a human donor with aplastic anemia.

V and J are TRBV10-3 and TRBJ1-4; D call uncertain. V was trimmed by 10 bases and J by 0 bases, leaving 9 bases between them. The CDR3 covers 13 residues. The germline CDR1 and CDR2 sequences are ENHRY and SYGVKD. CDR3 nucleotides: TGTGCCACTGCTACAGCAACTAATGAAAAACTGTTTTTT. Protein: CATATATNEKLFF.

This clonotype was observed a handful of times. This chain joins TRBV20-1 and TRBJ1-1, with 7 bases fitting TRBD1. The trim removed 3 bases at V and 8 bases at J, leaving 6 bases unmatched. Germline CDR1 DFQATT, CDR2 SNEGSKA (reference sequence). The CDR3 spans 12 residues. The CDR3 here is CSARRQGGEAFF. CDR3 nucleotides: TGCAGTGCTAGGAGACAGGGTGGGGAAGCTTTCTTT.

The chain recombines TRBV15 with TRBJ2-5; D is possibly TRBD2 (7 bases). The CDR3 is 17 amino acids. Trimming took 4 bases from V and 7 from J, leaving 25 bases between them. CDR1 is LNHNV, CDR2 YYDKDF, per germline (reference sequence). The CDR3 nucleotides read TGTGCCACCAGCACCCCTAGGGGGGGGGGGCCAGTCTGGACCCAGTACTTC. Its protein is CATSTPRGGGPVWTQYF.

This chain links TRBV20-1 with TRBJ2-3; TRBD2 matches 7 bases. The CDR3 has 14 amino acids. Per germline, CDR1 DFQATT and CDR2 SNEGSKA (reference sequence). The V gene end was trimmed by 3 bases and the J gene end by 4 bases; junction bases not matched to a gene: 7. The CDR3 region has the DNA TGCAGTGCTAGGGCCTCCCTAGCGGCAGATACGCAGTATTTT. Protein: CSARASLAADTQYF.

This clonotype has just a few counts. The chain has TRBV15 and TRBJ2-3, with 7 bases lining up with TRBD2. The V gene's germline CDR1 is LNHNV and CDR2 YYDKDF (reference sequence). The CDR3 sequence is 16 residues long. V lost 4 bases, J lost 2 bases, and 9 bases stayed unmatched. CDR3 in DNA: TGTGCCACCAGCAATCCTCTACTAGCGAACACAGATACGCAGTATTTT. Its protein product is CATSNPLLANTDTQYF.

The genes are TRBV20-1 and TRBJ2-7, with D perhaps TRBD1 (6 bases). V lost 7 bases to trimming and J lost 4 bases, with 20 bases between them. Germline CDR1 reads DFQATT; CDR2 reads SNEGSKA (reference sequence). This CDR3 contains 14 residues. The CDR3 region is CSVLRQGLPYEQYF. CDR3 DNA: TGCAGTGTGCTGAGGCAGGGGCTCCCATACGAGCAGTACTTC.

This chain links TRBV2 with TRBJ2-7; 8 bases align to TRBD1. V trimming: 7 bases; J trimming: 7 bases; junction bases outside the gene matches: 6. Germline V CDR1 and CDR2: SNHLY, FYNNEI. This CDR3 spans 12 amino acids. Here the CDR3 DNA reads TGTGCCAGCACCTCCGGGACAGGTGAGCAGTACTTC. It is translated as CASTSGTGEQYF. The full variable domain, in which reference TRBV2 and TRBJ2-7 provide the parts outside the CDR3, is EPEVTQTPSHQVTQMGQEVILRCVPISNHLYFYWYRQILGQKVEFLVSFYNNEISEKSEIFDDQFSVERPDGSNFTLKIRSTKLEDSAMYFCASTSGTGEQYFGPGTRLTVT.

The chain has TRBV10-2 and TRBJ1-4, with D hard to call. Germline V gene data show CDR1 as WSHSY and CDR2 as SAAADI. CDR3 length: 13 residues. Trimming took off 3 bases at V and 3 bases at J, with 5 bases between the two ends. CDR3 sequence reads: CASSDSPNEKLFF. As DNA, the CDR3 is TGCGCCAGCAGTGACAGCCCTAATGAAAAACTGTTTTTT.

The chain combines TRBV5-8 with TRBJ1-2; 10 bases agree with TRBD1. CDR1 is SGHTS, CDR2 YDEGEE, per germline. The V and J ends lost 5 bases and 7 bases, in that order; junction bases with no gene match: 8. The CDR3 has 14 amino acids. CDR3 nucleotides: TGTGCCAGCAGTCCCGCGACAGGGGGCTTTGGCTACACCTTC. Translated: CASSPATGGFGYTF.

V usage is TRBV29-1 and J usage is TRBJ2-1; maybe TRBD1 (6 bases). The CDR3 runs to 13 residues. Germline values: CDR1 SQVTM, CDR2 ANQGSEA. Deletions cut 7 bases from V and 6 bases from J, with 16 bases between. The CDR3 is CSAHHREPNEQFF. CDR3 in DNA: TGCAGCGCCCACCACAGGGAACCCAATGAGCAGTTCTTC.

The chain employs TRBV7-9 and TRBJ1-2; 10 nucleotides agree with TRBD1. CDR1 SEHNR and CDR2 FQNEAQ come from the germline V gene (reference sequence). V lost 4 bases, J lost 8 bases, and 10 bases stayed unmatched. The CDR3 length is 15 residues. CDR3 coding DNA: TGTGCCAGCAGCTCAACCGGGACAGGGGCGAGCGGCTACACCTTC. Its translation: CASSSTGTGASGYTF. The variable domain in full, completed from reference TRBV7-9 and TRBJ1-2, reads DTGVSQNPRHKITKRGQNVTFRCDPISEHNRLYWYRQTLGQGPEFLTYFQNEAQLEKSRLLSDRFSAERPKGSFSTLEIQRTEQGDSAMYLCASSSTGTGASGYTFGSGTRLTVV.

This clonotype has a handful of counts. The chain has TRBV10-3 and TRBJ2-1; no clear D gene. Germline lookup yields CDR1 ENHRY and CDR2 SYGVKD. The CDR3 is 15 amino acids. Trimming removed 3 bases from V and 2 bases from J, with 11 bases in between. DNA for the CDR3: TGTGCCATCAGTGACTGGTCGGGCACCTACAATGAGCAGTTCTTC. Translating gives CAISDWSGTYNEQFF.

The V gene is TRBV19, the J gene TRBJ1-1, with TRBD1 matching over 8 bases. With 5 bases clipped from V and 0 bases from J, the junction kept 8 bases outside the gene matches. Germline lookup yields CDR1 LNHDA and CDR2 SQIVND (reference sequence). CDR3 length equals 16 residues. CDR3 bases: TGTGCCAGTAGTCCCCAGGACAGGGCCTTGAACACTGAAGCTTTCTTT. It yields the protein CASSPQDRALNTEAFF.

This clonotype has at least ten counts. The rearrangement links TRBV3-1 to TRBJ2-7; TRBD2 matches at 10 bases. V was clipped by 6 bases and J by 5 bases; unmatched bases: 7. Germline assignment: CDR1 LGHDT and CDR2 YNNKEL (reference sequence). The CDR3 sequence is 14 residues long. Written as DNA, the CDR3 is TGTGCCAGCAGAAATAGCGGGGGGATCAACGAGCAGTACTTC. This codes for CASRNSGGINEQYF.

The chain recombines TRBV25-1 with TRBJ2-7; 10 nucleotides agree with TRBD1. The V gene's germline CDR1 is MGHDK and CDR2 SYGVNS. This CDR3 has 14 residues. The ends lost 2 bases at V and 5 bases at J; junction bases unmatched: 3. DNA of the CDR3: TGTGCCAGCAGTGAAGGGGACAGGGGCCACGAGCAGTACTTC. Translated: CASSEGDRGHEQYF.

CDR3 bases: TGTGCCAGCAGCGCCGGCGGGGGGGCCGCCTACGAGCAGTACTTC. It codes for CASSAGGGAAYEQYF. The chain uses TRBV7-2 and TRBJ2-7, with 9 bases matching TRBD2. Germline V CDR1 and CDR2: SGHTA, FQGNSA. The J segment lost 2 bases and the V segment lost 5 bases, leaving 7 bases of the junction unmatched. The CDR3 consists of 15 residues.

The chain uses TRBV7-3 and TRBJ2-7; no definite D call. This CDR3 is 12 amino acids long. CDR1 SGHTA and CDR2 FQGTGA come from the germline V gene. The V end lost 5 bases, the J end lost 4 bases, and 9 bases lay between the germline ends. Written as DNA, the CDR3 is TGTGCCAGCAGCCCCGACACGTACGAGCAGTACTTC. Amino acids: CASSPDTYEQYF. Variable domain in full (rest from reference TRBV7-3 and TRBJ2-7): GAGVSQTPSNKVTEKGKYVELRCDPISGHTALYWYRQSLGQGPEFLIYFQGTGAADDSGLPNDRFFAVRPEGSVSTLKIQRTERGDSAVYLCASSPDTYEQYFGPGTRLTVT.

Only a few counts were recorded for this clonotype. The chain joins TRBV7-9 to TRBJ2-3, with D perhaps being TRBD1 or TRBD2 (5 bases each). Trimming removed 2 bases from V and 2 bases from J, with 8 bases in between. This CDR3 is built from 14 residues. The V gene's germline CDR1 is SEHNR and CDR2 FQNEAQ (reference sequence). The CDR3 DNA sequence: TGTGCCAGCAGCTTAATGGGGACCACAGATACGCAGTATTTT. This codes for CASSLMGTTDTQYF.

V usage is TRBV29-1 and J usage is TRBJ2-5; perhaps D is TRBD1 or TRBD2 (6 bases each). CDR1 is SQVTM, CDR2 ANQGSEA, per germline. This CDR3 is 13 amino acids long. V was pared by 6 bases and J by 2 bases, with 13 bases between. The CDR3 protein is CSVQQGLQETQYF. The CDR3 DNA sequence: TGCAGCGTCCAACAGGGACTTCAAGAGACCCAGTACTTC.

This chain uses TRBV9 with TRBJ1-3, with D possibly matching TRBD1 (5 bases). The CDR3 consists of 14 residues. Germline V gene data show CDR1 as SGDLS and CDR2 as YYNGEE. Trimming cost V 0 bases and J 8 bases, with 12 bases left between them. CDR3 in amino acids: CASSVALGDYTIYF. In DNA form, the CDR3 reads TGTGCCAGCAGCGTAGCCTTGGGGGATTACACCATATATTTT.

The rearrangement uses TRBV10-3 and TRBJ1-4; unclear D gene. This CDR3 has 15 amino acids. The V end was cut by 0 bases, the J end by 7 bases, with 12 bases between. The germline V gene encodes CDR1 ENHRY and CDR2 SYGVKD. The CDR3 reads CAISESESESEKLFF. CDR3 nucleotide sequence: TGTGCCATCAGTGAGTCGGAGTCCGAGAGTGAAAAACTGTTTTTT.

The chain employs TRBV24-1 and TRBJ2-1; no reliable D call. Germline assignment: CDR1 KGHDR and CDR2 SFDVKD. The V gene lost 4 bases and the J gene lost 10 bases, with 10 bases spanning the gap. The CDR3 contains 12 residues. The CDR3 reads CATSEATTEQFF. As DNA, the CDR3 is TGTGCCACCAGTGAAGCTACGACAGAGCAGTTCTTC.

This clonotype was seen only a few times. The chain links TRBV15 to TRBJ2-7; D perhaps matches TRBD2 (6 bases). V was clipped by 5 bases and J by 3 bases, with 14 bases between them. The CDR3 contains 14 residues. Germline V lookup: CDR1 LNHNV, CDR2 YYDKDF (reference sequence). The CDR3 DNA is TGTGCCACCAGCGCGGTGTGGGGAGGCTACGAGCAGTACTTC. As protein: CATSAVWGGYEQYF.

For this clonotype: The junction shows a germline mismatch at one end, possibly a read error. The V and J genes are TRBV5-1 and TRBJ2-7, with 8 bases identical to TRBD1. CDR3 length equals 13 residues. Germline CDR1 SGHRS, CDR2 YFSETQ. CDR3 in DNA: TGTGCCAGCAGCCTGGACAGGGACGGCGAGCAGTACTTC. This translates into CASSLDRDGEQYF.

This clonotype was recorded once. The J gene is TRBJ1-3, the V gene TRBV6-6; 9 positions match TRBD1. V lost 5 bases to trimming and J lost 7 bases; unmatched junction nucleotides: 9. This CDR3 region has 15 residues. Germline values: CDR1 MNHNY, CDR2 SVGAGI (reference sequence). CDR3 region: CASSRLGQGGNTIYF. The CDR3 DNA is TGTGCCAGCAGTCGCCTGGGACAGGGCGGGAACACCATATATTTT.

The CDR3 is CSANRLAGSSYEQYF. In nucleotides, the CDR3 is TGCAGTGCTAACCGACTAGCGGGGAGCTCCTACGAGCAGTACTTC. J is TRBJ2-7 and V is TRBV20-1, with 11 bases matching TRBD2. Germline-derived CDR1 and CDR2 are DFQATT and SNEGSKA (reference sequence). This CDR3 contains 15 residues. V lost 4 bases to trimming and J lost 0 bases; unmatched junction nucleotides: 5.

The chain uses TRBV19 and TRBJ2-1; D gene uncertain. V lost 3 bases and J lost 9, with 15 bases in between. The germline gives CDR1 LNHDA, CDR2 SQIVND (reference sequence). The CDR3 extends over 14 amino acids. The chain's CDR3 is CASSIQAMLGEQFF. CDR3 bases: TGTGCCAGTAGTATTCAGGCAATGCTGGGTGAGCAGTTCTTC.

This clonotype was observed a handful of times. This chain joins TRBV12-3 or TRBV12-4 and TRBJ2-5; no clear D gene. The CDR3 loop spans 13 amino acids. The ends were cut back, 6 bases at V and 5 bases at J, with 13 bases in the middle. CDR3 sequence reads: CASSSLGQETQYF. CDR3 DNA: TGTGCCAGCAGCTCCTTGGGCCAGGAGACCCAGTACTTC.

The gene calls are TRBV7-8 and TRBJ2-7; no reliable D call. The CDR3 sequence is 14 residues long. Germline V gene sequence: CDR1 SGHVS, CDR2 FQNEAQ. V was shortened by 1 base and J by 0 bases, with 7 bases between the two germline ends. The CDR3 region is CASSLEPSSYEQYF. The CDR3 coding sequence is TGTGCCAGCAGCTTAGAGCCAAGCTCCTACGAGCAGTACTTC.